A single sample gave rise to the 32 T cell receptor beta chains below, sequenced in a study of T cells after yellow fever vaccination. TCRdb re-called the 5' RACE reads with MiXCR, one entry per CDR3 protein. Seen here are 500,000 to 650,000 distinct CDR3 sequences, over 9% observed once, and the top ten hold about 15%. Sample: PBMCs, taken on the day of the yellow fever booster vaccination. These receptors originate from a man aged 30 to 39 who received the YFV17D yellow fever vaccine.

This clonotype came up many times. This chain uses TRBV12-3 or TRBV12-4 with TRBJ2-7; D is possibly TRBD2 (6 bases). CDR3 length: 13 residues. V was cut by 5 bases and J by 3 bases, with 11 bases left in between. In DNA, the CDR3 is TGTGCCAGCAGTGGAGGGCCCGACTACGAGCAGTACTTC. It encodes CASSGGPDYEQYF.

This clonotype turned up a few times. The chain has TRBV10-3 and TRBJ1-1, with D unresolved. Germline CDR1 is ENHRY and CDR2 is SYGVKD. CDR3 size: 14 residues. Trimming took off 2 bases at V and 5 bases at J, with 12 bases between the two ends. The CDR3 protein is CAISEDARGTEAFF. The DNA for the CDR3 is TGTGCCATCAGTGAGGACGCAAGAGGGACTGAAGCTTTCTTT.

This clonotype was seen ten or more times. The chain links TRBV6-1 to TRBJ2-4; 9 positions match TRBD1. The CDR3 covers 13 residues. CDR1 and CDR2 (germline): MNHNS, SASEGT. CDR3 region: CASGQGLQNIQYF. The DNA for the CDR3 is TGTGCTTCGGGACAGGGCTTGCAAAACATTCAGTACTTC.

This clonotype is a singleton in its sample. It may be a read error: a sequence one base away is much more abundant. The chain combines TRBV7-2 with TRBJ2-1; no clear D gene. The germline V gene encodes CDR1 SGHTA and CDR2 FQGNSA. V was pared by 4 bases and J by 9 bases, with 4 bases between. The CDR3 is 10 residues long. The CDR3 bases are TGTGCCAGCAGCTACGGTGAGCAGTTCTTC. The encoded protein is CASSYGEQFF.

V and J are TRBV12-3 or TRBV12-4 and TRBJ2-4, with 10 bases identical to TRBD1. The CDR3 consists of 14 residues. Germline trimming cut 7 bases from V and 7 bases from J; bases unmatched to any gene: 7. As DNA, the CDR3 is TGTGCCAGCACCCCTCCGGGACAGGGGAACATTCAGTACTTC. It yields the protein CASTPPGQGNIQYF.

The CDR3 reads CASSEATGGAAGELFF. DNA of the CDR3: TGCGCCAGCAGTGAGGCGACAGGGGGCGCGGCCGGGGAGCTGTTTTTT. The chain has TRBV10-2 and TRBJ2-2, with 10 bases aligning to TRBD1. Trimming at V came to 2 bases and at J to 6 bases, leaving 6 bases not matched to a gene. Germline CDR1 WSHSY, CDR2 SAAADI. There are 16 residues in the CDR3.

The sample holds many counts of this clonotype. Written as DNA, the CDR3 is TGTGCCAGCAGTGGGGACAGCAACTCCTATAATTCACCCCTCCACTTT. The encoded protein is CASSGDSNSYNSPLHF. The rearrangement joins TRBV2 to TRBJ1-6; 7 bases match TRBD1. J gave up 0 bases and V 4 bases, and 3 bases lay outside the gene matches. Germline V gene data show CDR1 as SNHLY and CDR2 as FYNNEI. The CDR3 extends over 16 amino acids.

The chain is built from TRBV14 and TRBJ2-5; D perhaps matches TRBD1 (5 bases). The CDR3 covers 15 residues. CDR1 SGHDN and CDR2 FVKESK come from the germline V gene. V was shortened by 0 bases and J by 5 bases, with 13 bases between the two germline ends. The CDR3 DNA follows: TGTGCCAGCAGCCAAGACCGACAGAGGAGCGAGACCCAGTACTTC. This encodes CASSQDRQRSETQYF. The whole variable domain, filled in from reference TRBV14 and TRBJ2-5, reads EAGVTQFPSHSVIEKGQTVTLRCDPISGHDNLYWYRRVMGKEIKFLLHFVKESKQDESGMPNNRFLAERTGGTYSTLKVQPAELEDSGVYFCASSQDRQRSETQYFGPGTRLLVL.

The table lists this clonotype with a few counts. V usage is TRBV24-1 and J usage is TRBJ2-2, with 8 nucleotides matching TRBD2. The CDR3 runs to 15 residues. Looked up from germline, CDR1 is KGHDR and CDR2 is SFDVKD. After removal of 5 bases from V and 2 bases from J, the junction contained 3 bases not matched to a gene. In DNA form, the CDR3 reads TGTGCCACCAGTGTTAGCGGGAAAAACACCGGGGAGCTGTTTTTT. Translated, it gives CATSVSGKNTGELFF.

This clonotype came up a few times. The CDR3 loop is CASSALAGVETQYF. For the CDR3, the DNA is TGTGCCAGCAGTGCGCTAGCGGGAGTCGAGACCCAGTACTTC. J is TRBJ2-5 and V is TRBV2; the match to TRBD2 covers 10 bases. The V gene's germline CDR1 is SNHLY and CDR2 FYNNEI. Losses at the gene ends were 4 bases for V and 5 bases for J; bases not matched to a gene: 4. The CDR3 sequence is 14 residues long.

The CDR3 is CASSVADGGHTDTQYF. The CDR3, as DNA: TGTGCCAGCAGCGTAGCGGACGGGGGTCACACAGATACGCAGTATTTT. The chain links TRBV9 to TRBJ2-3, with D maybe TRBD2 (6 bases). Germline V gives CDR1 SGDLS, CDR2 YYNGEE. CDR3 size: 16 residues. V was clipped by 0 bases and J by 2 bases, with 13 bases between them. Full variable domain (outside the CDR3, taken from reference TRBV9 and TRBJ2-3): DSGVTQTPKHLITATGQRVTLRCSPRSGDLSVYWYQQSLDQGLQFLIQYYNGEERAKGNILERFSAQQFPDLHSELNLSSLELGDSALYFCASSVADGGHTDTQYFGPGTRLTVL.

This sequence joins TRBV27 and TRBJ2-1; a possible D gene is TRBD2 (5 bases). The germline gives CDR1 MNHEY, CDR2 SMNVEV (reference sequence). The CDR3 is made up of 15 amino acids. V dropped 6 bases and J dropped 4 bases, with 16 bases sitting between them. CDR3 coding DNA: TGTGCCAGCAGCCTAGCTCCCGTGGGTTACAATGAGCAGTTCTTC. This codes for CASSLAPVGYNEQFF.

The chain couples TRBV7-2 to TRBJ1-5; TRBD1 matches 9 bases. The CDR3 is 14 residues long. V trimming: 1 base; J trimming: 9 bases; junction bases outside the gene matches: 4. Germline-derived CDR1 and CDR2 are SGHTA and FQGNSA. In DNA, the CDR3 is TGTGCCAGCAGCTTAGGACAGGGGGGAGGGCCCCAGCATTTT. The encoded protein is CASSLGQGGGPQHF.

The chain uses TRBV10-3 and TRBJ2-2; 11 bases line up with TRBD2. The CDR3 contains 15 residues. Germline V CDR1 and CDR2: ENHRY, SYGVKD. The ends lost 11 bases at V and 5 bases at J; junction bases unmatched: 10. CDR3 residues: CASLAGGNPTGELFF. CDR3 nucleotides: TGTGCCTCCTTAGCGGGAGGGAACCCGACCGGGGAGCTGTTTTTT.

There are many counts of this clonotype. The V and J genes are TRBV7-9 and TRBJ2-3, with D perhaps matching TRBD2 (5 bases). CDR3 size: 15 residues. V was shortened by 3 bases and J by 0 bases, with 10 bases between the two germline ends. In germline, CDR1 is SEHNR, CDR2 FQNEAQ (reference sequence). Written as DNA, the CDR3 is TGTGCCAGCAGCTTCACCGGCGGGAGCACAGATACGCAGTATTTT. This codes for CASSFTGGSTDTQYF.

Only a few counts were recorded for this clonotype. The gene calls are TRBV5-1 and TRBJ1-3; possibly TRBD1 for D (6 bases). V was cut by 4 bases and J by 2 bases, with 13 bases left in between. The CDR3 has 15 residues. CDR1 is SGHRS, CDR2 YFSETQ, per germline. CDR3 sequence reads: CASSLDSTAGNTIYF. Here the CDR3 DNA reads TGCGCCAGCAGCCTGGACAGCACAGCTGGAAACACCATATATTTT.

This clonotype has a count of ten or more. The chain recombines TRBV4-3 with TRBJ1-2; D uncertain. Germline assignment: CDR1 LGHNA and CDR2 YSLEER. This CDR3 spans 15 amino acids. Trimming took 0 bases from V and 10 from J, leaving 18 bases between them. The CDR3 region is CASSQDPSPTDNYTF. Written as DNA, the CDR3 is TGCGCCAGCAGCCAAGATCCGAGCCCGACCGACAACTACACCTTC.

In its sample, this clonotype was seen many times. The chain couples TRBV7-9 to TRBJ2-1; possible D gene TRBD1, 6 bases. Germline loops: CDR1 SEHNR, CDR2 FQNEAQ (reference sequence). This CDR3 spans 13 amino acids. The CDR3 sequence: CADRQVSYNEQFF. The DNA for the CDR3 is TGTGCGGATCGACAGGTCTCCTACAATGAGCAGTTCTTC.

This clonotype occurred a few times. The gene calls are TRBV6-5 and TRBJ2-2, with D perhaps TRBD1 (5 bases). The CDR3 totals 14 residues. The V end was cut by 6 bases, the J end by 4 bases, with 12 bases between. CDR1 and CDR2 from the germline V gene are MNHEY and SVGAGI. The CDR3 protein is CASRQGAVTGELFF. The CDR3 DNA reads TGTGCCAGCAGGCAAGGGGCCGTCACCGGGGAGCTGTTTTTT.

The CDR3 sequence is CSAGRDQQFF. Written as DNA, the CDR3 is TGCAGTGCCGGGCGGGACCAGCAGTTCTTC. The V gene is TRBV20-1, the J gene TRBJ2-1, with a possible D match to TRBD2 (6 bases). The CDR3 covers 10 residues. The germline CDR1 and CDR2 sequences are DFQATT and SNEGSKA (reference sequence). The ends were cut back, 6 bases at V and 11 bases at J, with 11 bases in the middle.

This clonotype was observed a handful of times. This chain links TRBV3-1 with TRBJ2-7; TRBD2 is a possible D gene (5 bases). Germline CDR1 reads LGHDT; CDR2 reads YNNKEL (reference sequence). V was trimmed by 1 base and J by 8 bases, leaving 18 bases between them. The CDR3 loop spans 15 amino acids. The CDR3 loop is CASSQGRGLGQKQYF. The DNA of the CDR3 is TGTGCCAGCAGCCAAGGACGAGGGCTCGGGCAAAAGCAGTACTTC.

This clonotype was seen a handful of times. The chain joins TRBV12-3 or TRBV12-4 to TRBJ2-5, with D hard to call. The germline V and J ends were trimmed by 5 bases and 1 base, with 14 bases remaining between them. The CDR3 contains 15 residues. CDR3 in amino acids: CASSALVTAQETQYF. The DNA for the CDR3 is TGTGCCAGCAGTGCCCTGGTGACTGCCCAAGAGACCCAGTACTTC.

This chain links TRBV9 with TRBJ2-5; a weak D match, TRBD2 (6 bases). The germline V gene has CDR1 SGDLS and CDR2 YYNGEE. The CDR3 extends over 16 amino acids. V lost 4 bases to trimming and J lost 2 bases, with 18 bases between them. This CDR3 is CASSLRGGGHQETQYF. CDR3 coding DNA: TGTGCCAGCAGCCTCCGTGGGGGAGGCCATCAAGAGACCCAGTACTTC.

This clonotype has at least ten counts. The CDR3 is CASSPRQVTYEQYF. The CDR3 DNA reads TGCGCCAGCAGCCCGAGACAGGTTACCTACGAGCAGTACTTC. The chain joins TRBV5-1 to TRBJ2-7; D is possibly TRBD1 (6 bases). The CDR3 is 14 residues long. Germline lookup yields CDR1 SGHRS and CDR2 YFSETQ. V gave up 4 bases and J gave up 2 bases, with 13 bases separating them.

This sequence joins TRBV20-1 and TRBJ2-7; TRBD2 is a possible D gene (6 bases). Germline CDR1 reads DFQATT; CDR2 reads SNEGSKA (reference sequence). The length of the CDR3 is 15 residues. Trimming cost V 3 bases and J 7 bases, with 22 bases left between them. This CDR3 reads CSAREWREPREEQYF. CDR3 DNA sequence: TGCAGTGCTAGGGAATGGCGGGAACCCCGCGAAGAGCAGTACTTC.

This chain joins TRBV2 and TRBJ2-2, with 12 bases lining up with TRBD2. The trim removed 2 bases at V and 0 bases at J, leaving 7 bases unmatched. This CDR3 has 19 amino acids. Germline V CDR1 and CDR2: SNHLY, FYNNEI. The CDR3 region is CASSESSSGRVTNTGELFF. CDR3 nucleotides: TGTGCCAGCAGTGAAAGTTCTAGCGGGAGGGTAACGAACACCGGGGAGCTGTTTTTT.

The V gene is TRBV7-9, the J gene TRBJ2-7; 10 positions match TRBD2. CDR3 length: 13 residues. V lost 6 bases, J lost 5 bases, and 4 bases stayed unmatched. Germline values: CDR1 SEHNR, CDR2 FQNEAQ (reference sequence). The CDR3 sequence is CASSSGRINEQYF. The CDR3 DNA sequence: TGTGCCAGCAGTAGCGGGAGGATCAACGAGCAGTACTTC.

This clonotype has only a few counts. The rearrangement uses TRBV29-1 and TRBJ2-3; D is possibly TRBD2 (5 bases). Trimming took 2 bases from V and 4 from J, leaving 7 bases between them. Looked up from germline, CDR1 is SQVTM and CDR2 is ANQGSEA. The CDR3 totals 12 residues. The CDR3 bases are TGCAGCGTTGAAAGCGGTTCAGATACGCAGTATTTT. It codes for CSVESGSDTQYF.

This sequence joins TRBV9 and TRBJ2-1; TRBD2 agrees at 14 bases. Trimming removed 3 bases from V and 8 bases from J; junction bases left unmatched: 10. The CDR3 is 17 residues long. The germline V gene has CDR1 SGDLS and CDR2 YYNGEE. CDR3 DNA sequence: TGTGCCAGCAGCGCAGAACTGGGACTAGCGGGAGACCATGAGCAGTTCTTC. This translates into CASSAELGLAGDHEQFF.

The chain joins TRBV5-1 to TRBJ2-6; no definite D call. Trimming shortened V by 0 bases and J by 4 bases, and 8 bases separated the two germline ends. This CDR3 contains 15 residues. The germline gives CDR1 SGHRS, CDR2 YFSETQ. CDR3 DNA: TGCGCCAGCAGCTTGGGCAGCCTGGGGGCCAACGTCCTGACTTTC. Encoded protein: CASSLGSLGANVLTF. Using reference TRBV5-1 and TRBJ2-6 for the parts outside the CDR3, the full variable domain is KAGVTQTPRYLIKTRGQQVTLSCSPISGHRSVSWYQQTPGQGLQFLFEYFSETQRNKGNFPGRFSGRQFSNSRSEMNVSTLELGDSALYLCASSLGSLGANVLTFGAGSRLTVL.

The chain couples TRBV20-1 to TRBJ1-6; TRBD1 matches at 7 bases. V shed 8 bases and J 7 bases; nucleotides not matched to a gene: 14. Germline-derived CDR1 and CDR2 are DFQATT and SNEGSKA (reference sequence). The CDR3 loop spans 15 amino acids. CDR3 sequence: CSTDQGDRENSPLHF. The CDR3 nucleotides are TGCAGTACGGACCAGGGAGACAGGGAGAATTCACCCCTCCACTTT.

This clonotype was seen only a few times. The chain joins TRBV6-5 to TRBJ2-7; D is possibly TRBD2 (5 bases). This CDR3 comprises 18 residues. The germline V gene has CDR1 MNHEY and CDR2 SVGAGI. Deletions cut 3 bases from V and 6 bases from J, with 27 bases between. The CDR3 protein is CASSYSVGGAGGLAEQYF. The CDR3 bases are TGTGCCAGCAGTTATTCGGTCGGAGGAGCAGGTGGTTTGGCCGAGCAGTACTTC.